The 29 T cell receptor beta chains given below trace back to one sample, sequenced in a study of cytomegalovirus exposure and HLA in healthy donors. The PCR contained 60 Vbeta and 13 Jbeta primers. TCRdb's table, derived via immunoSEQ multiplex PCR, lists solely in-frame clones and lacks some. The sample consists of around 78,000 clones, about 88% of them appearing once. Sequenced sample: PBMCs. These receptors were collected from a woman in her 50s in good health and CMV-seronegative.

The chain is built from TRBV6-5 and TRBJ2-7; 9 nucleotides line up with TRBD2. This CDR3 contains 14 residues. Germline trimming cut 0 bases from V and 6 bases from J; bases unmatched to any gene: 3. Germline V gene sequence: CDR1 MNHEY, CDR2 SVGAGI. The CDR3 DNA is TGTGCCAGCAGTTACTCAGGGACTAGCTCCGAGCAGTACGTC. It yields the protein CASSYSGTSSEQYV.

V is TRBV5-5 and J is TRBJ1-5; D gene ambiguous. Germline V gives CDR1 SGHKS, CDR2 YYEKEE (reference sequence). The CDR3 runs 16 residues. Trimming removed 0 bases at V and 8 bases at J, with 18 bases between. The CDR3 coding sequence is TGTGCCAGCAGCTTGGCATTATGGTCAAACCCGGAGCCCCAGCATTTT. Protein sequence: CASSLALWSNPEPQHF.

The chain links TRBV7-2 to TRBJ2-5, with D perhaps TRBD2 (6 bases). The CDR3 has 14 residues. Germline CDR1 reads SGHTA; CDR2 reads FQGNSA. V lost 3 bases and J 5 bases, leaving 13 bases between the germline ends. The CDR3 region is CASSFGGFVETQYF. CDR3 sequence (DNA): TGTGCCAGCAGCTTCGGGGGTTTCGTCGAGACCCAGTACTTC.

The chain couples TRBV18 to TRBJ1-4, with D tentatively TRBD1 (5 bases). Germline V gene sequence: CDR1 KGHSH, CDR2 LQKENI. The CDR3 spans 15 residues. Trimming shortened V by 3 bases and J by 3 bases, and 11 bases separated the two germline ends. The CDR3: CASSPGQGPNEKLFF. The CDR3 DNA sequence: TGTGCCAGCTCACCCGGGCAGGGCCCTAATGAAAAACTGTTTTTT.

The chain links TRBV7-2 to TRBJ2-7, with 9 bases matching TRBD1. Germline V gene sequence: CDR1 SGHTA, CDR2 FQGNSA. This CDR3 is built from 15 residues. Germline trimming cut 1 base from V and 2 bases from J; bases unmatched to any gene: 3. The CDR3, as DNA: TGTGCCAGCAGCTTAGAACAGGGGGCAACCTACGAGCAGTACGTC. This codes for CASSLEQGATYEQYV.

This rearrangement joins TRBV5-5 to TRBJ2-2, with TRBD1 identical over 11 bases. Germline CDR1 is SGHKS and CDR2 is YYEKEE (reference sequence). The CDR3 loop spans 16 amino acids. Germline trimming cut 4 bases from V and 7 bases from J; bases unmatched to any gene: 9. CDR3 coding DNA: TGTGCCAGCAGCCGGTGGGGACAGGGGGAAGTCGGGGAGCTGTTTTTT. It specifies CASSRWGQGEVGELFF.

A single count supports this clone. The rearrangement joins TRBV29-1 to TRBJ1-1, with D perhaps matching TRBD1 (6 bases). This CDR3 contains 13 residues. The germline V gene encodes CDR1 SQVTM and CDR2 ANQGSEA. With 5 bases removed from V and 0 bases from J, the gap between germline ends came to 10 bases. DNA for the CDR3: TGCAGCGTTCCCGGACAGTTGAACACTGAAGCTTTCTTT. It yields the protein CSVPGQLNTEAFF.

The chain has TRBV6-5 and TRBJ1-2; D is unclear. V was pared by 5 bases and J by 7 bases, with 8 bases between. Germline CDR1 MNHEY, CDR2 SVGAGI. This CDR3 spans 11 amino acids. CDR3 DNA sequence: TGTGCCAGCAGTCCCGGAGCTGGCTACACCTTC. Translation: CASSPGAGYTF.

Only one count was recorded for this clone. The rearrangement joins TRBV19 to TRBJ2-5; perhaps TRBD1 as D (7 bases). The V end lost 3 bases, the J end lost 3 bases, and 14 bases lay between the germline ends. CDR3 length: 15 residues. The germline gives CDR1 LNHDA, CDR2 SQIVND (reference sequence). CDR3 in DNA: TGTGCCAGTAGTATTGTGACAGGGAGGAAAGAGACCCAGTACTTC. It codes for CASSIVTGRKETQYF.

This chain joins TRBV29-1 and TRBJ1-2; no clear D. Germline CDR1 and CDR2: SQVTM and ANQGSEA. The CDR3 has 15 amino acids. V dropped 1 base and J dropped 0 bases, with 12 bases sitting between them. In nucleotides, the CDR3 is TGCAGCGTTGAAGGGAGTAGTCTTACTAACTATGGCTACACCTTC. Its translation is CSVEGSSLTNYGYTF.

This clone was counted once. This rearrangement joins TRBV5-6 to TRBJ2-4, with D perhaps matching TRBD1 (6 bases). The CDR3 loop spans 15 amino acids. Germline V gene sequence: CDR1 SGHDT, CDR2 YYEEEE. Trimming removed 0 bases at V and 13 bases at J, with 20 bases between. The CDR3 reads CASSLVFGGRGFQYF. In DNA, the CDR3 is TGTGCCAGCAGCTTGGTGTTTGGTGGCAGGGGATTCCAGTACTTC.

This clone was counted a single time. The chain employs TRBV18 and TRBJ2-1; the D gene is possibly TRBD2 (6 bases). V was pared by 6 bases and J by 6 bases, with 12 bases between. Germline values: CDR1 KGHSH, CDR2 LQKENI. This CDR3 region has 13 residues. CDR3 region: CASSSYSGNEQFF. In nucleotides, the CDR3 is TGTGCCAGCTCGTCTTATAGCGGCAATGAGCAGTTCTTC.

On this clone: At one of its ends the junction is not consistent with the germline gene, which may arise from a read error. V gene TRBV10-3 combines with J gene TRBJ1-2; D gene ambiguous. This CDR3 spans 13 amino acids. Germline V CDR1 and CDR2: ENHRY, SYGVKD. The CDR3, as DNA: TGTGCCATCATTGAGGAGGAGAACTATGGCTACACCTTC. Protein product: CAIIEEENYGYTF.

As concerns this clone: The identical CDR3 is also encoded by other nucleotide sequences in the sample. The genes are TRBV7-9 and TRBJ1-2, with 9 bases fitting TRBD1. From germline, CDR1 is SEHNR and CDR2 FQNEAQ (reference sequence). J gave up 2 bases and V 6 bases, and 7 bases lay outside the gene matches. The CDR3 has 15 residues. The CDR3 loop reads CASSLGQGRNYGYTF. The CDR3 DNA sequence: TGTGCCAGCAGTTTGGGACAGGGACGGAACTATGGCTACACCTTC.

The genes are TRBV7-2 and TRBJ1-5, with 8 bases identical to TRBD1. The CDR3 runs to 15 residues. The V gene end was trimmed by 4 bases and the J gene end by 6 bases; junction bases not matched to a gene: 8. Germline CDR1 SGHTA, CDR2 FQGNSA. CDR3 protein: CASSSFAGQGQPQHF. DNA of the CDR3: TGTGCCAGCAGCTCCTTCGCCGGACAGGGTCAGCCCCAGCATTTT.

The J gene is TRBJ2-5, the V gene TRBV18; possibly TRBD2 for D (6 bases). The CDR3 runs 16 residues. V lost 3 bases, J lost 1 base, and 15 bases lay in between. Germline V gene sequence: CDR1 KGHSH, CDR2 LQKENI. CDR3 in amino acids: CASSPEGKGSQETQYF. In nucleotides, the CDR3 is TGTGCCAGCTCACCGGAGGGAAAGGGGTCCCAAGAGACCCAGTACTTC. Looking up the rest from reference TRBV18 and TRBJ2-5 gives the full variable domain: NAGVMQNPRHLVRRRGQEARLRCSPMKGHSHVYWYRQLPEEGLKFMVYLQKENIIDESGMPKERFSAEFPKEGPSILRIQQVVRGDSAAYFCASSPEGKGSQETQYFGPGTRLLVL.

The chain uses TRBV11-1 and TRBJ2-7; the match to TRBD1 covers 7 bases. After removal of 5 bases from V and 2 bases from J, the junction contained 6 bases not matched to a gene. CDR3 size: 14 residues. Germline CDR1 SGHAT, CDR2 FQDESV (reference sequence). DNA for the CDR3: TGTGCCAGCAGCAGTACCGGGACAGCCTACGAGCAGTACGTC. It codes for CASSSTGTAYEQYV.

This chain joins TRBV15 and TRBJ1-1; 11 positions match TRBD1. V lost 0 bases to trimming and J lost 6 bases; unmatched junction nucleotides: 6. Germline values: CDR1 LNHNV, CDR2 YYDKDF (reference sequence). The CDR3 sequence is 16 residues long. Here the CDR3 reads CATSRDQDRGRPEAFF. The CDR3 nucleotides are TGTGCCACCAGCAGAGACCAGGACAGGGGGCGGCCTGAAGCTTTCTTT.

This chain joins TRBV6-5 and TRBJ2-5, with D unresolved. V was cut by 5 bases and J by 5 bases, with 18 bases left in between. Germline CDR1 reads MNHEY; CDR2 reads SVGAGI. The CDR3 contains 15 residues. CDR3 DNA: TGTGCCAGCAGTACCCCCTCCCTCGGTTTGGAGACCCAGTACTTC. Translated, it gives CASSTPSLGLETQYF.

A word on this clone: This sample also contains other DNA sequences that code for the same CDR3. The V gene is TRBV12-5, the J gene TRBJ1-3, with 7 bases that match TRBD1. V lost 4 bases to trimming and J lost 2 bases; unmatched junction nucleotides: 2. This CDR3 has 14 amino acids. The V gene's germline CDR1 is LGHNT and CDR2 FRNRAP. CDR3 protein: CASGSGTAGNTIYF. As DNA, the CDR3 is TGTGCTAGTGGTTCGGGGACAGCTGGAAACACCATATATTTT.

The V gene is TRBV5-1, the J gene TRBJ1-1; 9 bases are a match to TRBD1. V trimming: 0 bases; J trimming: 4 bases; junction bases outside the gene matches: 4. The germline gives CDR1 SGHRS, CDR2 YFSETQ. The CDR3 consists of 15 residues. CDR3 nucleotides: TGCGCCAGCAGCTTGGCGGGGACAGGGTTCACTGAAGCTTTCTTT. As protein: CASSLAGTGFTEAFF.

This clone was recorded only once. The V and J genes are TRBV5-1 and TRBJ2-2; D perhaps matches TRBD1 (6 bases). Per germline, CDR1 SGHRS and CDR2 YFSETQ. This CDR3 has 15 amino acids. Trimming took off 4 bases at V and 4 bases at J, with 14 bases between the two ends. CDR3 sequence (DNA): TGCGCCAGCAGCCCCCCGGGACAAGTCACCGGGGAGCTGTTTTTT. Amino acids: CASSPPGQVTGELFF.

The chain employs TRBV19 and TRBJ1-6, with TRBD1 matching 7 bases. Germline V gene lookup returns CDR1 LNHDA and CDR2 SQIVND (reference sequence). With 4 bases clipped from V and 6 bases from J, the junction kept 3 bases outside the gene matches. The CDR3 length is 14 residues. DNA of the CDR3: TGTGCCAGTAGTAGCACAGGGGTTAATTCACCCCTCCACTTT. Translating it yields CASSSTGVNSPLHF.

This clone was picked up one time. The chain joins TRBV7-3 to TRBJ2-1, with 10 bases identical to TRBD1. This CDR3 has 17 amino acids. The V gene end was trimmed by 1 base and the J gene end by 2 bases; junction bases not matched to a gene: 5. Germline V CDR1 and CDR2: SGHTA, FQGTGA. Here the CDR3 reads CASSLRPDRGAYNEQFF. CDR3 DNA: TGTGCCAGCAGCTTAAGGCCGGACAGGGGGGCCTACAATGAGCAGTTCTTC.

V is TRBV7-2 and J is TRBJ2-1; no definite D call. Germline V gives CDR1 SGHTA, CDR2 FQGNSA. The CDR3 has 17 residues. The V gene lost 6 bases and the J gene lost 0 bases, with 18 bases spanning the gap. The CDR3 sequence: CASRLVAVPSSYNEQFF. The DNA for the CDR3 is TGTGCCAGCAGACTTGTGGCGGTTCCGAGCTCCTACAATGAGCAGTTCTTC.

The chain recombines TRBV7-8 with TRBJ2-5; the match to TRBD1 covers 7 bases. The CDR3 consists of 15 residues. Germline assignment: CDR1 SGHVS and CDR2 FQNEAQ. Trimming at V came to 5 bases and at J to 1 base, leaving 7 bases not matched to a gene. The CDR3 DNA follows: TGTGCCAGCAGCCCTCGAGGGGGCATCCAAGAGACCCAGTACTTC. Its protein is CASSPRGGIQETQYF.

V is TRBV7-8 and J is TRBJ1-2; TRBD1 aligns across 9 bases. CDR1 is SGHVS and CDR2 is FQNEAQ in the germline V gene. The trim removed 2 bases at V and 6 bases at J, leaving 4 bases unmatched. This CDR3 has 14 amino acids. This CDR3 reads CASSLITGGHGYTF. CDR3 coding DNA: TGTGCCAGCAGCTTAATTACAGGGGGCCATGGCTACACCTTC.

CDR3 bases: TGTGCCAGCAGCTCCACAGGATCCACTGAAGCTTTCTTT. It specifies CASSSTGSTEAFF. The chain has TRBV7-9 and TRBJ1-1, with D perhaps matching TRBD1 (5 bases). V shed 4 bases and J shed 4 bases, with 10 bases lying between them. This CDR3 comprises 13 residues. Germline CDR1 reads SEHNR; CDR2 reads FQNEAQ (reference sequence).

This clone was seen more than once but under ten times. The V gene is TRBV5-1, the J gene TRBJ2-1, with TRBD2 matching 9 bases. Trimming cost V 3 bases and J 4 bases; bases outside gene matches: 5. The germline CDR1 and CDR2 sequences are SGHRS and YFSETQ. CDR3 length equals 15 residues. As DNA, the CDR3 is TGCGCCAGCAGCTCGGGACTAGCTGAATACAATGAGCAGTTCTTC. It specifies CASSSGLAEYNEQFF.